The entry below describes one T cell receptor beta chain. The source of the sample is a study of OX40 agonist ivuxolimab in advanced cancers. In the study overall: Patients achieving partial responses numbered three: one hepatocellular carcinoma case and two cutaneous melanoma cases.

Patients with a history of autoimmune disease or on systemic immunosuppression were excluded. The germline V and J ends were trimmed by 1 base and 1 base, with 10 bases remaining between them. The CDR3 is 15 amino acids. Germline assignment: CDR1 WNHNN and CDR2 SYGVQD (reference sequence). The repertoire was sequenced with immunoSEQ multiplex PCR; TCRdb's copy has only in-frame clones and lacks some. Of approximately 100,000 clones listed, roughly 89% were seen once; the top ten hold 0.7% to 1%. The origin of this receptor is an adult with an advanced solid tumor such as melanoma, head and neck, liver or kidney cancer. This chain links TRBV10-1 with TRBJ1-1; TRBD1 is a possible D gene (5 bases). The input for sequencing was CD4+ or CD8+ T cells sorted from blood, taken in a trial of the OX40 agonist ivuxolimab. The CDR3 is CASSEFEGTNTEAFF. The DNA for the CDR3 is TGCGCCAGCAGTGAGTTCGAGGGGACGAACACTGAAGCTTTCTTT.